This section outlines one T cell receptor (beta chain) sequence together with its context. This entry belongs to a study of control samples from healthy donors and cancer patients. TCRdb's table, derived via immunoSEQ multiplex PCR, lists solely in-frame clones and lacks some. This table holds about 55,000 clones, approximately 96% found once. Germline assignment: CDR1 MNHEY and CDR2 SVGAGI. V was pared by 8 bases and J by 4 bases, with 10 bases of the junction left unmatched. This CDR3 has 14 residues. This clonotype originated in a woman aged 30 to 39 in good health. Sequenced: blood. The chain combines TRBV6-5 with TRBJ1-2, with TRBD1 matching over 7 bases. Written as DNA, the CDR3 is TGTGCCAGCGGGAGACAGGGTACGGGCTATGGCTACACCTTC. Translated: CASGRQGTGYGYTF.